The sequence of this T cell receptor (beta chain) was determined in a study of shared clonotypes between healthy human individuals. Study in general: The composition of the donors was a couple of women and a few men aged 18 to 49. Each donor contributed plates that comprised three CD4 naive, three CD4 memory, two CD8 naive and one CD8 memory.

Under the authors' procedure: ImmunoSEQ output held junction-only sequences without quality scores, so filtering differed. TCRdb keeps only in-frame clones here, not all; method: immunoSEQ multiplex PCR. V and J calls and clone size are copied from that table; D and trimming were computed from the DNA. The sample contains about 1.5 million clones, 95% to 99% of which appear only once. This clonotype originated in a man aged 25-40 years in good health. The sequenced sample was naive CD4+ T cells sorted from blood. Regarding subset: CD45RA+ positively selected.

The chain's CDR3 is CASSPPPAGVHEQYF. CDR3 nucleotide sequence: TGTGCCAGCTCACCTCCCCCCGCGGGAGTCCACGAGCAGTACTTC. This chain joins TRBV18 and TRBJ2-7; 7 bases line up with TRBD2. V lost 3 bases and J lost 5; bases outside the gene matches: 10. This CDR3 region has 15 residues. Germline loops: CDR1 KGHSH, CDR2 LQKENI.